This T cell receptor beta chain came from a study of blood T cell repertoires in COVID-19. The table came from immunoSEQ multiplex PCR; TCRdb's copy has only in-frame clones and leaves some out. The sample lists roughly 260,000 clones; more than 75% were seen once. Material: peripheral blood. The clonotype comes from a woman in her 50s with acute or convalescent COVID-19.

The CDR3: CAWSWTSGKYEQYF. CDR3 coding DNA: TGTGCCTGGAGTTGGACTAGCGGGAAGTACGAGCAGTACTTC. The rearrangement uses TRBV30 and TRBJ2-7, with 12 nucleotides matching TRBD2. Germline CDR1 GTSNPN, CDR2 SVGIG (reference sequence). The J segment lost 4 bases and the V segment lost 2 bases, leaving 3 bases of the junction unmatched. The CDR3 spans 14 residues.